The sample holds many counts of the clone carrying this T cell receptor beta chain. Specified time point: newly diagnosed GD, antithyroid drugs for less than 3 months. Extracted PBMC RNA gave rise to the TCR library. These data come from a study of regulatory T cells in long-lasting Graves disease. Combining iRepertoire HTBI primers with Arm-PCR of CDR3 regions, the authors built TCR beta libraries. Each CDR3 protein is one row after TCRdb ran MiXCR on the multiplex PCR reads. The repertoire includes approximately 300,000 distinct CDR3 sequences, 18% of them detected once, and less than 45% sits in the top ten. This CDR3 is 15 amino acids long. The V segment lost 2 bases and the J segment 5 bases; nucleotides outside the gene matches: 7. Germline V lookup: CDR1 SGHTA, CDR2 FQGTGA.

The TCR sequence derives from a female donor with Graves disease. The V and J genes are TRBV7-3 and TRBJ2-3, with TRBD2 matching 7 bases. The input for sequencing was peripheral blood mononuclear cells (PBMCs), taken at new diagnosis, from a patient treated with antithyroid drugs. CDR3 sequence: CASSLGGSLVDTQYF. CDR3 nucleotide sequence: TGTGCCAGCAGCTTAGGCGGGAGCTTGGTAGATACGCAGTATTTT.